This TCR beta chain originates from a study of early T cells in non-severe SARS-CoV-2 infection. Study summary: Chains were not paired, and sequencing was done on bulk RNA from unsorted whole blood.

V gave up 3 bases and J gave up 6 bases, with 15 bases separating them. This CDR3 has 15 amino acids. Germline V gene sequence: CDR1 LNHDA, CDR2 SQIVND (reference sequence). Unique molecular identifier tags were affixed to discrete cDNA molecules. Each CDR3 protein gets one entry after TCRdb re-called the 5' RACE reads with MiXCR. This table holds about 45,000 distinct CDR3 sequences, more than 10% found once. In this sample, this clonotype turned up many times. The sample comprised whole blood. The chain couples TRBV19 to TRBJ2-1; D is unclear. The TCR comes from an adult who was a healthcare worker with PCR-confirmed SARS-CoV-2 infection or an uninfected control (not recorded which). The CDR3 region is CASSIATGRVNEQFF. CDR3 sequence (DNA): TGTGCCAGTAGTATCGCAACGGGCAGAGTCAATGAGCAGTTCTTC.